This T cell receptor (beta chain) emerged from a study of blood T cell repertoires in COVID-19. Study at large: Italy, Spain and the United States were the sources of the convalescent and acute COVID-19 samples. Nucleic acid was either cDNA or gDNA, and it came from T cells, B-cell-depleted T cells, or PBMCs.

CDR3 length: 12 residues. Germline values: CDR1 LNHNV, CDR2 YYDKDF (reference sequence). V lost 2 bases and J lost 2, with 3 bases in between. As processed by the authors: Amplification of reference gene primers was used by the study to estimate nucleated cell counts. This table comes from immunoSEQ multiplex PCR, and its TCRdb copy is limited to in-frame clones, with some not included. The DNA gave D and trimming, while V, J and clone size come from that table. The sample shows some 42,000 clones, about three quarters of them seen only once. This clone has only a few counts. The chain couples TRBV15 to TRBJ1-1; D is undetermined. Sequencing was performed on peripheral blood. This receptor was identified in a woman aged 70-85 years with acute or convalescent COVID-19. CDR3 DNA: TGTGCCACCAGCAGACTAAACACTGAAGCTTTCTTT. It is translated as CATSRLNTEAFF.